This TCR beta chain was recovered during a study of T cells in localized non-small cell lung cancer. Findings of the study overall: Among blood samples, higher T cell density accompanied longer overall survival. Detection in adjacent lung was observed for a median 57 of the top 100 tumor clones. Sequencing covered just one tumor region, so heterogeneity cannot be ruled out.

The method was immunoSEQ multiplex PCR; TCRdb's version includes in-frame clones alone and lacks a portion of them. This table has about 9,600 clones, less than 95% appearing once. Germline-derived CDR1 and CDR2 are ENHRY and SYGVKD. V was pared by 7 bases and J by 0 bases, with 6 bases of the junction left unmatched. The CDR3 contains 15 residues. Remarks on this clone: Its antigen remains unknown.

This specimen was peripheral blood, taken before any cancer treatment. The V and J genes are TRBV10-3 and TRBJ1-3, with 7 bases fitting TRBD1. The receptor was isolated from a male donor at least 60 years old with stage III squamous cell lung carcinoma. CDR3 bases: TGTGCCATCACGCCCGGGACAGCCTCTGGAAACACCATATATTTT. It codes for CAITPGTASGNTIYF.